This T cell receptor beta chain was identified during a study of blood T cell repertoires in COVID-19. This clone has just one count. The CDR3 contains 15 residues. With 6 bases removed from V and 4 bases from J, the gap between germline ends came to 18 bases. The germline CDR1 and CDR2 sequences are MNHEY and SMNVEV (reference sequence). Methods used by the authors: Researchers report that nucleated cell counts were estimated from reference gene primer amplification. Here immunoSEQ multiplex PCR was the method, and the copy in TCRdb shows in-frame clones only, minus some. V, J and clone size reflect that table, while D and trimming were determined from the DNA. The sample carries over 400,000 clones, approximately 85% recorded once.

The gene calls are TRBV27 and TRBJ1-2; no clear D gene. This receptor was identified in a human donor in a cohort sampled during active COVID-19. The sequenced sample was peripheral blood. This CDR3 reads CASSPRTETFYGYTF. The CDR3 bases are TGTGCCAGCAGCCCGCGCACAGAGACCTTCTATGGCTACACCTTC.